Listed below are T cell receptor beta chains from one sample, sequenced in a study of brain T cells in children with intractable seizures. Sequencing was performed with immunoSEQ multiplex PCR; in TCRdb, only in-frame clones are kept and a portion is missing. The sample holds 78,000 or so clones; 91% are singletons and the top ten take 24%. Sequencing used peripheral blood, obtained at surgery. These receptor sequences come from a girl aged 2 to 9 with Rasmussen encephalitis and intractable seizures. Both conserved end residues are part of each CDR3. The D gene is left open where the match is weak. Where a row states a size, it is once, few, many or the class of an expanded clone; other rows omit it.

clone_size j_call d_call v_call cdr3_nt cdr3_aa
NA TRBJ2-7 NA TRBV30 TGTGCCTGGAGTACAGACACCTCCTACGAGCAGTACTTC CAWSTDTSYEQYF
NA TRBJ2-2 NA TRBV5-1 TGCGCCAGCAGCTTCGGGGGGCGACTCAACACCGGGGAGCTGTTTTTT CASSFGGRLNTGELFF
NA TRBJ1-2 TRBD1 TRBV5-1 TGCGCCAGCAGCTTGGACAGGGGGAACTATGGCTACACCTTC CASSLDRGNYGYTF
NA TRBJ1-5 NA TRBV15 TGTGCCACCAGCAGAGTGTCGGGACACCAGCATTTT CATSRVSGHQHF
NA TRBJ2-7 NA TRBV11-2 TGTGCCAGCAGCTCCGGCGGCGAGCAGTACTTC CASSSGGEQYF
few TRBJ1-5 NA TRBV6-5 TGTGCCAGCAGCGGACAGTGGATACAGCCCCAGCATTTT CASSGQWIQPQHF
once TRBJ2-5 TRBD2 TRBV6-1 TGTGCCAGCAGTGAAGTCCAGGGAGCGGGGGAGACCCAGTACTTC CASSEVQGAGETQYF
NA TRBJ2-2 TRBD2 TRBV2 TGTGCCAGCAGTGCGGAGGCTAGCGGAGTCACCGGGGAGCTGTTTTTT CASSAEASGVTGELFF
NA TRBJ1-2 TRBD1 TRBV19 TGTGCCTGTTGGGACAGGGGAAAAACTTACTATGGCTACACCTTC CACWDRGKTYYGYTF
NA TRBJ1-5 TRBD1 TRBV19 TGTGCCTCCGGACAGGGGCTCTATCAGCCCCAGCATTTT CASGQGLYQPQHF
NA TRBJ2-7 TRBD1 TRBV18 TGTGCCAGCTCACCGGACAGGGGGGGCTACGAGCAGTACTTC CASSPDRGGYEQYF
NA TRBJ1-2 NA TRBV28 TGTGCCAGCAGTTCCCCGGGCGGCGGATCATATGGCTACACCTTC CASSSPGGGSYGYTF
NA TRBJ1-3 NA TRBV5-1 TGCGCCAGCAGCTTGGTCCCTGACTGGTCCTCTGGAAACACCATATATTTT CASSLVPDWSSGNTIYF
once TRBJ2-1 NA TRBV7-8 TGTGCCAGCAGCCTCCCGGTGGGTCCGGGCAAGAGGGTTGATGAGCAGTTCTTC CASSLPVGPGKRVDEQFF
NA TRBJ1-1 NA TRBV29-1 TGCAGCGTGCGGACGCCTGAAGCTTTCTTT CSVRTPEAFF
NA TRBJ2-3 TRBD2 TRBV14 TGTGCCAGCAGCTTCGGGGGGACCTTAATCACAGATACGCAGTATTTT CASSFGGTLITDTQYF
NA TRBJ2-7 NA TRBV27 TGTGCCAGCAGTTTTTTCCAGTCCTACGAGCAGTACTTC CASSFFQSYEQYF
NA TRBJ1-1 TRBD1 TRBV27 TGTGCCAGCAGTGGTTTAGAGGACAGGAACATGAACACTGAAGCTTTCTTT CASSGLEDRNMNTEAFF
NA TRBJ2-5 TRBD1 TRBV15 TGTGCCACCACGAAAGACAGGGACCCCTGGGAGACCCAGTACTTC CATTKDRDPWETQYF
NA TRBJ2-5 NA TRBV7-9 TGTGCCAGCAGCACAGTGGTCCTCCAAGAGACCCAGTACTTC CASSTVVLQETQYF
NA TRBJ1-1 NA TRBV2 TGTGCCAGCAGTGATCCCCAAATCAACACTGAAGCTTTCTTT CASSDPQINTEAFF
NA TRBJ1-1 NA TRBV28 TGTGCCAGCAATATACAGGGAATGGGGCCTGAAGCTTTCTTT CASNIQGMGPEAFF
NA TRBJ2-7 TRBD1 TRBV29-1 TGCAGCGTTGGGCAGGGGGCATACGAGCAGTACTTC CSVGQGAYEQYF
NA TRBJ2-1 NA TRBV6-4 TGTGCCAGCAGTGACCAGGGTTTAGGAGGTCGGCAGTTCTTC CASSDQGLGGRQFF
NA TRBJ2-1 NA TRBV19 TGTGCCAGTAGTAGAAGGGCCCGGTGGGATGAGCAGTTCTTC CASSRRARWDEQFF
NA TRBJ2-1 TRBD2 TRBV6-5 TGTGCCAGCAGCTCCGGGACTAGCGTCTACAATGAGCAGTTCTTC CASSSGTSVYNEQFF
once TRBJ2-7 NA TRBV20-1 TGCAGTGCTAGTGGGTTTGGGTCCGCCGAGCAGTACTTC CSASGFGSAEQYF
NA TRBJ2-4 NA TRBV7-2 TGTGCCAGCAGCTTAGATCAAATCGGGTCGGGCATTCAGTACTTC CASSLDQIGSGIQYF
NA TRBJ2-3 TRBD2 TRBV11-2 TGTGCCAGCAGCCTCGGGACTAGCGGGGGGACTACAGATACGCAGTATTTT CASSLGTSGGTTDTQYF
NA TRBJ1-5 NA TRBV7-9 TGTGCCAGCAGCTTGGGATCTCAGCCCCAGCATTTT CASSLGSQPQHF
NA TRBJ1-1 TRBD1 TRBV9 TGTGCCAGCAGCCAAAGGGACAGGAACACTGAAGCTTTCTTT CASSQRDRNTEAFF
NA TRBJ1-5 NA TRBV18 TGTGCCAGCTCACCAGGAGGGACCGCGAATCAGCCCCAGCATTTT CASSPGGTANQPQHF
NA TRBJ2-5 NA TRBV12-3/TRBV12-4 TGTGCCAGCAGTTTTGGACAAGAGACCCAGTACTTC CASSFGQETQYF
NA TRBJ1-2 NA TRBV7-9 TGTGCCAGCAGCTTAGGTGGGGCGATCTATGGCTACACCTTC CASSLGGAIYGYTF
NA TRBJ1-4 NA TRBV30 TGTGCCTGGACGTATAATGAAAAACTGTTTTTT CAWTYNEKLFF
NA TRBJ1-3 NA TRBV27 TGTGCCAGCAGCCCTGCAGGGTCTGGAAACACCATATATTTT CASSPAGSGNTIYF
NA TRBJ1-6 TRBD1 TRBV6-5 TGTGCCAGCAGCTACGGACAGGGCTATAATTCACCCCTCCACTTT CASSYGQGYNSPLHF
NA TRBJ1-1 NA TRBV2 TGTGCCAGCAGTGATGCCGGGCGGGACACTGAAGCTTTCTTT CASSDAGRDTEAFF
few TRBJ1-2 TRBD1 TRBV18 TGTGCCAGCTCACCCTCAGGGGGTGGCTACACCTTC CASSPSGGGYTF
NA TRBJ2-7 TRBD2 TRBV10-2 TGCGCCAGCTCGCAAAGTCCGGGACTAGCGGGGTACGAGCAGTACTTC CASSQSPGLAGYEQYF